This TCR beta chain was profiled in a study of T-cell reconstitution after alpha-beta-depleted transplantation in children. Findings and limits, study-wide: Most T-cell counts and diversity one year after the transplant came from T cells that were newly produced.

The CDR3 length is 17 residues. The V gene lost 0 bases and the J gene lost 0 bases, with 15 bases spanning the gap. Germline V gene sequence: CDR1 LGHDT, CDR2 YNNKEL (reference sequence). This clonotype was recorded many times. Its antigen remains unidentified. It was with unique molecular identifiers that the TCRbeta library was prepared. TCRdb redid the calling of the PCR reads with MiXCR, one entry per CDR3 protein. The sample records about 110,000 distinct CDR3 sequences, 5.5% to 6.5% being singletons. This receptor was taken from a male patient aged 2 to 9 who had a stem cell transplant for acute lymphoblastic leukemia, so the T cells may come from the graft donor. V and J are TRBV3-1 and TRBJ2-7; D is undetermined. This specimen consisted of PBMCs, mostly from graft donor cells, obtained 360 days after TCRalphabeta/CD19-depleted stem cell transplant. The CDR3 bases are TGTGCCAGCAGCCAAGATAATATTGTACAGCTCTCCTACGAGCAGTACTTC. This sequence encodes CASSQDNIVQLSYEQYF.